This entry lists 10 T cell receptor beta chains sequenced from one sample in a study of cytomegalovirus exposure and HLA in healthy donors. A multiplex PCR was run with 60 Vbeta primers and 13 Jbeta primers. The table came from immunoSEQ multiplex PCR; TCRdb's copy has only in-frame clones and leaves some out. Among fewer than 200,000 clones, 70% to 90% were seen once, and the ten largest hold about 0.8%. The source material was PBMCs. The receptors derive from a woman between 18 and 29 years old in good health and CMV-seronegative.

This rearrangement joins TRBV6-6 to TRBJ2-2, with 9 nucleotides matching TRBD1. Germline V gene data show CDR1 as MNHNY and CDR2 as SVGAGI (reference sequence). After removal of 5 bases from V and 5 bases from J, the junction contained 6 bases not matched to a gene. The CDR3 totals 15 residues. In nucleotides, the CDR3 is TGTGCCAGCAGTCCTACAGGGGGCGTAACCGGGGAGCTGTTTTTT. The encoded protein is CASSPTGGVTGELFF.

The rearrangement links TRBV11-3 to TRBJ1-1, with TRBD1 matching 8 bases. V lost 3 bases and J lost 4; bases outside the gene matches: 19. Germline-derived CDR1 and CDR2 are SGHNT and YENEEA. The CDR3 has 19 amino acids. The chain's CDR3 is CASSFSAQPRGREGTEAFF. Written as DNA, the CDR3 is TGTGCCAGCAGCTTTAGCGCACAACCCAGGGGGCGGGAAGGCACTGAAGCTTTCTTT. Filled out from reference TRBV11-3 and TRBJ1-1, the complete variable domain reads EAGVVQSPRYKIIEKKQPVAFWCNPISGHNTLYWYLQNLGQGPELLIRYENEEAVDDSQLPKDRFSAERLKGVDSTLKIQPAELGDSAVYLCASSFSAQPRGREGTEAFFGQGTRLTVV.

The chain is built from TRBV9 and TRBJ2-3; 7 bases align to TRBD2. The CDR3 spans 14 residues. J gave up 4 bases and V 2 bases, and 4 bases lay outside the gene matches. Per germline, CDR1 SGDLS and CDR2 YYNGEE. CDR3 loop: CASSVGRAADTQYF. CDR3 DNA sequence: TGTGCCAGCAGCGTTGGGAGGGCGGCAGATACGCAGTATTTT. The complete variable domain, with remaining parts taken from reference TRBV9 and TRBJ2-3, reads DSGVTQTPKHLITATGQRVTLRCSPRSGDLSVYWYQQSLDQGLQFLIQYYNGEERAKGNILERFSAQQFPDLHSELNLSSLELGDSALYFCASSVGRAADTQYFGPGTRLTVL.

The rearrangement uses TRBV30 and TRBJ2-1; TRBD2 matches 8 bases. CDR1 and CDR2 (germline): GTSNPN, SVGIG (reference sequence). The CDR3 extends over 14 amino acids. V lost 0 bases to trimming and J lost 5 bases; unmatched junction nucleotides: 3. CDR3 loop: CAWSVPSGHNEQFF. The CDR3 DNA follows: TGTGCCTGGAGTGTACCTAGCGGGCACAATGAGCAGTTCTTC.

V gene TRBV5-1 combines with J gene TRBJ1-4, with 7 bases lining up with TRBD1. The V and J ends lost 2 bases and 8 bases, in that order; junction bases with no gene match: 12. Germline assignment: CDR1 SGHRS and CDR2 YFSETQ. This CDR3 region has 16 residues. For the CDR3, the DNA is TGCGCCAGCAGCTTAGAGCCGGGACAGTTGGAGGAAAAACTGTTTTTT. Translation: CASSLEPGQLEEKLFF.

This clone was detected once. The chain employs TRBV13 and TRBJ2-3, with 12 bases lining up with TRBD2. Germline trimming cut 5 bases from V and 3 bases from J; bases unmatched to any gene: 3. The germline V gene has CDR1 PRHDT and CDR2 FYEKMQ (reference sequence). The CDR3 is 15 residues long. For the CDR3, the DNA is TGTGCCAGCAGCCGGACTAGCGGGATGACAGATACGCAGTATTTT. Translation: CASSRTSGMTDTQYF.

V is TRBV29-1 and J is TRBJ2-7; possible D gene TRBD2, 6 bases. Germline values: CDR1 SQVTM, CDR2 ANQGSEA. This CDR3 is 11 amino acids long. V lost 5 bases to trimming and J lost 3 bases, with 8 bases between them. The CDR3 region has the DNA TGCAGCGTTCTCGGGGGCTACGAGCAGTACTTC. This codes for CSVLGGYEQYF.

V is TRBV6-5 and J is TRBJ2-6, with D unclear. V gave up 5 bases and J gave up 0 bases, with 8 bases separating them. The CDR3 has 15 amino acids. CDR1 and CDR2 from the germline V gene are MNHEY and SVGAGI. The CDR3 nucleotides are TGTGCCAGCAGTCCCCTACGCTCTGGGGCCAACGTCCTGACTTTC. The encoded protein is CASSPLRSGANVLTF.

CDR3 sequence (DNA): TGTGCCAGCAGGAATATAGGTGAGGATGAGCAGTTCTTC. It yields the protein CASRNIGEDEQFF. The rearrangement links TRBV6-5 to TRBJ2-1, with D unresolved. The CDR3 runs to 13 residues. V gave up 6 bases and J gave up 8 bases, with 14 bases separating them. Germline V CDR1 and CDR2: MNHEY, SVGAGI.

The chain joins TRBV7-6 to TRBJ2-6, with a tentative D call TRBD2 (5 bases). The germline V and J ends were trimmed by 1 base and 0 bases, with 13 bases remaining between them. Germline CDR1 and CDR2: SGHVS and FNYEAQ. The CDR3 loop spans 18 amino acids. As DNA, the CDR3 is TGTGCCAGCAGCTTAGTTGGTAGCGTTCACTCTGGGGCCAACGTCCTGACTTTC. Residues: CASSLVGSVHSGANVLTF.